Below, 21 T cell receptor beta chains from the same sample are listed, as sequenced in a study of blood T cell repertoires in COVID-19. Sequencing was performed with immunoSEQ multiplex PCR; in TCRdb, only in-frame clones are kept and a portion is missing. Of approximately 150,000 clones listed, roughly nine tenths are singletons. Material for sequencing was peripheral blood. Receptors originate from a human donor in a cohort sampled during active COVID-19.

The rearrangement uses TRBV6-4 and TRBJ1-2; a possible D gene is TRBD1 (6 bases). Germline loops: CDR1 MRHNA, CDR2 SNTAGT. This CDR3 is 14 amino acids long. V gave up 0 bases and J gave up 4 bases, with 9 bases separating them. The CDR3 is CASSDSEGGYGYTF. In DNA, the CDR3 is TGTGCCAGCAGTGACTCAGAAGGGGGCTATGGCTACACCTTC.

V and J are TRBV5-1 and TRBJ2-7; the match to TRBD2 covers 11 bases. The V gene end was trimmed by 3 bases and the J gene end by 0 bases; junction bases not matched to a gene: 5. Germline CDR1 and CDR2: SGHRS and YFSETQ. The CDR3 totals 16 residues. The CDR3, as DNA: TGCGCCAGCAGCTCACCTCTAGCGGGGGGCTCCTACGAGCAGTACTTC. It specifies CASSSPLAGGSYEQYF.

This sequence joins TRBV12-3 or TRBV12-4 and TRBJ2-5, with D perhaps TRBD2 (5 bases). Trimming took off 5 bases at V and 5 bases at J, with 12 bases between the two ends. The CDR3 has 13 residues. CDR3 DNA sequence: TGTGCCAGCAGTCCCCGGGGTCCGGAGACCCAGTACTTC. It yields the protein CASSPRGPETQYF.

The V call is TRBV7-3, the J call TRBJ2-2; no reliable D call. CDR1 is SGHTA and CDR2 is FQGTGA in the germline V gene. V was pared by 2 bases and J by 6 bases, with 7 bases between. CDR3 length: 13 residues. The CDR3 here is CASSLPGSGELFF. The CDR3 DNA reads TGTGCCAGCAGCTTACCCGGGTCCGGGGAGCTGTTTTTT.

The chain employs TRBV11-3 and TRBJ2-1; 12 positions agree with TRBD2. The CDR3 totals 17 residues. Germline loops: CDR1 SGHNT, CDR2 YENEEA. J lost 2 bases, V lost 4 bases, and 6 bases had no gene match. The CDR3 DNA reads TGTGCCAGCAGCTCACGACTAGCGGGGGAGACCTACAATGAGCAGTTCTTC. This translates into CASSSRLAGETYNEQFF.

The chain combines TRBV2 with TRBJ2-3, with 8 bases that match TRBD1. The junction had 2 bases not matched to a gene; V was cut back by 6 bases and J by 0 bases. Germline lookup yields CDR1 SNHLY and CDR2 FYNNEI. The CDR3 loop spans 14 amino acids. The CDR3 loop is CASSGQGSTDTQYF. The CDR3 nucleotides read TGTGCCAGCAGCGGACAGGGCAGCACAGATACGCAGTATTTT.

The chain carries TRBV7-2 and TRBJ1-3, with D tentatively TRBD1 (6 bases). Looked up from germline, CDR1 is SGHTA and CDR2 is FQGNSA. The CDR3 has 15 amino acids. Trimming shortened V by 5 bases and J by 2 bases, and 13 bases separated the two germline ends. The chain's CDR3 is CASSLQGLAGNTIYF. CDR3 coding DNA: TGTGCCAGCAGCCTACAGGGCTTGGCTGGAAACACCATATATTTT. The full variable domain, rest sourced from reference TRBV7-2 and TRBJ1-3, is GAGVSQSPSNKVTEKGKDVELRCDPISGHTALYWYRQSLGQGLEFLIYFQGNSAPDKSGLPSDRFSAERTGGSVSTLTIQRTQQEDSAVYLCASSLQGLAGNTIYFGEGSWLTVV.

CDR3 protein: CASSLLGGFTASTDTQYF. CDR3 sequence (DNA): TGTGCCAGCAGCCTTTTGGGGGGGTTTACGGCTAGCACAGATACGCAGTATTTT. The chain recombines TRBV7-2 with TRBJ2-3, with 7 nucleotides matching TRBD2. The CDR3 loop spans 18 amino acids. Losses at the gene ends were 5 bases for V and 0 bases for J; bases not matched to a gene: 14. Germline CDR1 and CDR2: SGHTA and FQGNSA.

The V gene is TRBV5-1, the J gene TRBJ2-2; 8 nucleotides agree with TRBD1. Germline V gene sequence: CDR1 SGHRS, CDR2 YFSETQ. The CDR3 runs to 16 residues. V was clipped by 2 bases and J by 5 bases; unmatched bases: 8. The CDR3 protein is CASSFLNQGATGELFF. The CDR3 DNA sequence: TGCGCCAGCAGCTTTCTCAACCAGGGGGCGACCGGGGAGCTGTTTTTT.

This sequence joins TRBV18 and TRBJ2-7, with 12 bases that match TRBD1. The V gene's germline CDR1 is KGHSH and CDR2 LQKENI. This CDR3 region has 17 residues. With V trimmed by 2 bases and J by 7 bases, 12 bases remained unmatched. The CDR3 is CASSPGGQGAGVKEQYF. The CDR3 coding sequence is TGTGCCAGCTCACCAGGGGGACAGGGGGCGGGAGTGAAGGAGCAGTACTTC.

As DNA, the CDR3 is TGCGCCAGCAGCTTGGTGCGGGGAAGCGGTGAAAAACTGTTTTTT. Translated, it gives CASSLVRGSGEKLFF. The J gene is TRBJ1-4, the V gene TRBV5-1; D gene ambiguous. Germline V lookup: CDR1 SGHRS, CDR2 YFSETQ. V shed 0 bases and J shed 7 bases, with 13 bases lying between them. This CDR3 spans 15 amino acids.

The chain's CDR3 is CASSDSSYSNNGYTF. CDR3 in DNA: TGTGCCAGCAGTGACTCCTCGTACAGCAACAATGGCTACACCTTC. The rearrangement links TRBV6-4 to TRBJ1-2, with no clear D. CDR1 is MRHNA, CDR2 SNTAGT, per germline. The CDR3 covers 15 residues. V lost 0 bases and J 6 bases, leaving 14 bases between the germline ends.

The V and J genes are TRBV9 and TRBJ2-3; a weak D match, TRBD2 (7 bases). The length of the CDR3 is 15 residues. V lost 3 bases to trimming and J lost 4 bases, with 15 bases between them. Germline CDR1 SGDLS, CDR2 YYNGEE. The DNA for the CDR3 is TGTGCCAGCAGCGATATGGGGGCGGGGGCAGATACGCAGTATTTT. Translated: CASSDMGAGADTQYF.

This clone appeared a single time. The genes are TRBV3-1 (or the pseudogene TRBV3-2) and TRBJ1-1, with D unclear. Per germline, CDR1 LGHDT and CDR2 YNNKEL (reference sequence). Trimming removed 0 bases at V and 0 bases at J, with 5 bases between. This CDR3 has 14 residues. CDR3 nucleotide sequence: TGTGCCAGCAGCCAAGAGGCCATGAACACTGAAGCTTTCTTT. Its translation is CASSQEAMNTEAFF.

The chain is built from TRBV19 and TRBJ2-7; tentatively, D is TRBD2 (7 bases). The germline V gene has CDR1 LNHDA and CDR2 SQIVND (reference sequence). V was cut by 3 bases and J by 5 bases, with 17 bases left in between. This CDR3 has 15 residues. CDR3 loop: CASSIDGGGGDEQYF. CDR3 bases: TGTGCCAGTAGTATTGATGGGGGGGGCGGCGACGAGCAGTACTTC.

This clone was seen more than once but under ten times. The V gene is TRBV2, the J gene TRBJ1-1; no reliable D call. V was cut by 4 bases and J by 3 bases, with 12 bases left in between. This CDR3 has 14 residues. Germline values: CDR1 SNHLY, CDR2 FYNNEI. The DNA for the CDR3 is TGTGCCAGCAGTGCGCTCCAGAGGGACACTGAAGCTTTCTTT. Translating it yields CASSALQRDTEAFF.

V gene TRBV4-2 combines with J gene TRBJ1-4; D not certain. Trimming removed 1 base at V and 3 bases at J, with 9 bases between. Germline-derived CDR1 and CDR2 are LGHNA and YNFKEQ. CDR3 length: 15 residues. This CDR3 reads CASSQAARANEKLFF. The CDR3 DNA sequence: TGTGCCAGCAGCCAAGCCGCGAGGGCTAATGAAAAACTGTTTTTT.

The CDR3 loop is CAISAGGGGETQYF. The CDR3 DNA reads as TGTGCCATCAGTGCCGGCGGGGGTGGAGAGACCCAGTACTTC. V and J are TRBV10-3 and TRBJ2-5; 7 bases are a match to TRBD2. V shed 4 bases and J 4 bases; nucleotides not matched to a gene: 6. Per the germline V gene, CDR1 is ENHRY and CDR2 is SYGVKD. The CDR3 extends over 14 amino acids.

The J gene is TRBJ2-7, the V gene TRBV5-1, with 8 nucleotides matching TRBD1. Per the germline V gene, CDR1 is SGHRS and CDR2 is YFSETQ. Trimming removed 0 bases from V and 1 base from J; junction bases left unmatched: 12. The CDR3 extends over 18 amino acids. The CDR3 sequence is CASSLAVRQGSTSYEQYF. The CDR3 bases are TGCGCCAGCAGCTTGGCCGTAAGACAGGGGAGTACTTCCTACGAGCAGTACTTC.

Remarks on this clone: Other DNA sequences from this sample encode an identical CDR3 as well. The rearrangement uses TRBV7-2 and TRBJ1-2; 7 bases line up with TRBD1. V dropped 5 bases and J dropped 2; count of bases not matched to a gene: 8. Germline CDR1 and CDR2: SGHTA and FQGNSA. CDR3 length equals 15 residues. The CDR3 DNA follows: TGTGCCAGCAGCCCGCGGACAGGTTCGAACTATGGCTACACCTTC. Its protein product is CASSPRTGSNYGYTF. Together with reference TRBV7-2 and TRBJ1-2, the CDR3 gives the full variable domain: GAGVSQSPSNKVTEKGKDVELRCDPISGHTALYWYRQSLGQGLEFLIYFQGNSAPDKSGLPSDRFSAERTGGSVSTLTIQRTQQEDSAVYLCASSPRTGSNYGYTFGSGTRLTVV.

The V and J genes are TRBV20-1 and TRBJ2-3, with D unresolved. Looked up from germline, CDR1 is DFQATT and CDR2 is SNEGSKA (reference sequence). V lost 3 bases to trimming and J lost 1 base, with 14 bases between them. The CDR3 has 15 amino acids. The CDR3 spells CSASRLPLGTDTQYF. In DNA, the CDR3 is TGCAGTGCTAGTCGTCTACCGTTAGGCACAGATACGCAGTATTTT.